These 31 T cell receptor beta chains were sequenced from one sample in a study of CD8 T cells in Susac syndrome. When the RNA was reverse transcribed, random hexamers were used with an input of about 0.5 to 1 ug. MiXCR, run by TCRdb on the immunoSEQ multiplex PCR reads, gives a single entry per CDR3 protein. The top ten hold roughly 0.45% of the sample, which has roughly 76,000 distinct CDR3 sequences, approximately 93% seen once. The sequenced sample was CD8+ T cells from PBMCs. Source of these receptors: a human donor with Susac syndrome.

This clonotype was observed a single time. The chain recombines TRBV3-1 with TRBJ1-2; a weak D match, TRBD1 (5 bases). This CDR3 region has 15 residues. Germline CDR1 LGHDT, CDR2 YNNKEL (reference sequence). Trimming shortened V by 0 bases and J by 7 bases, and 15 bases separated the two germline ends. CDR3 nucleotides: TGTGCCAGCAGCCAAGAGAGCCAAGGGGAAGGTGGCTACACCTTC. Its translation is CASSQESQGEGGYTF. The full variable domain, in which reference TRBV3-1 and TRBJ1-2 provide the parts outside the CDR3, is DTAVSQTPKYLVTQMGNDKSIKCEQNLGHDTMYWYKQDSKKFLKIMFSYNNKELIINETVPNRFSPKSPDKAHLNLHINSLELGDSAVYFCASSQESQGEGGYTFGSGTRLTVV.

V gene TRBV27 combines with J gene TRBJ2-3, with TRBD2 matching over 7 bases. The CDR3 totals 15 residues. Trimming at V came to 5 bases and at J to 6 bases, leaving 11 bases not matched to a gene. Germline V gene data show CDR1 as MNHEY and CDR2 as SMNVEV (reference sequence). The CDR3 loop reads CASSPSGRAADTQYF. DNA of the CDR3: TGTGCCAGCAGTCCGTCTGGGAGGGCGGCGGATACGCAGTATTTT.

The V and J genes are TRBV28 and TRBJ2-2, with D perhaps matching TRBD1 (6 bases). The CDR3 loop spans 13 amino acids. Germline assignment: CDR1 MDHEN and CDR2 SYDVKM. With 11 bases removed from V and 2 bases from J, the gap between germline ends came to 12 bases. This chain's CDR3 is CAGRTANTGELFF. The CDR3 DNA is TGTGCCGGTCGGACAGCCAACACCGGGGAGCTGTTTTTT.

The chain joins TRBV4-1 to TRBJ1-4, with D unclear. The V end was cut by 2 bases, the J end by 6 bases, with 7 bases between. Germline CDR1 is MGHRA and CDR2 is YSYEKL. This CDR3 spans 13 amino acids. This CDR3 is CASSQPSYEKLFF. In nucleotides, the CDR3 is TGCGCCAGCAGCCAACCGTCTTATGAAAAACTGTTTTTT.

The table lists this clonotype with a count of one. The genes are TRBV4-2 and TRBJ2-3; 7 positions match TRBD2. V trimming: 2 bases; J trimming: 2 bases; junction bases outside the gene matches: 4. Germline loops: CDR1 LGHNA, CDR2 YNFKEQ. This CDR3 comprises 15 residues. The CDR3 loop is CASSQRAGDTDTQYF. The DNA of the CDR3 is TGTGCCAGCAGCCAACGGGCGGGGGACACAGATACGCAGTATTTT.

The chain has TRBV30 and TRBJ1-1, with D tentatively TRBD1 (6 bases). Trimming took 1 base from V and 2 from J, leaving 8 bases between them. Germline assignment: CDR1 GTSNPN and CDR2 SVGIG (reference sequence). The CDR3 loop spans 13 amino acids. The CDR3 protein is CAWSAGTNTEAFF. The CDR3 DNA reads as TGTGCCTGGAGTGCCGGGACAAACACTGAAGCTTTCTTT. The entire variable domain, with the rest obtained from reference TRBV30 and TRBJ1-1, is as follows: SQTIHQWPATLVQPVGSPLSLECTVEGTSNPNLYWYRQAAGRGLQLLFYSVGIGQISSEVPQNLSASRPQDRQFILSSKKLLLSDSGFYLCAWSAGTNTEAFFGQGTRLTVV.

This chain connects TRBV5-3 to TRBJ1-3, with 7 bases lining up with TRBD1. TRBV5-3 is sorted into the ORF group, with uncertain function. The CDR3 runs to 18 residues. V was clipped by 0 bases and J by 0 bases; unmatched bases: 9. The CDR3 DNA follows: TGTGCCAGAAGCTTGGCCCTACAGGGGCGTACCTCTGGAAACACCATATATTTT. Protein product: CARSLALQGRTSGNTIYF.

The chain carries TRBV7-9 and TRBJ1-6; TRBD1 might be the D (6 bases). Germline CDR1 is SEHNR and CDR2 is FQNEAQ (reference sequence). Trimming removed 2 bases from V and 8 bases from J, with 7 bases in between. The CDR3 spans 13 residues. The CDR3 sequence: CASSLYRDSPLHF. The DNA for the CDR3 is TGTGCCAGCAGCTTATACAGGGATTCACCCCTCCACTTT.

The rearrangement joins TRBV30 to TRBJ1-5, with a tentative D call TRBD1 (6 bases). There are 12 residues in the CDR3. Germline V gene sequence: CDR1 GTSNPN, CDR2 SVGIG (reference sequence). V lost 5 bases and J lost 3, with 8 bases in between. The CDR3 protein is CAWSGVNQPQHF. For the CDR3, the DNA is TGTGCCTGGTCAGGGGTCAATCAGCCCCAGCATTTT.

The chain joins TRBV7-8 to TRBJ2-7; 7 bases align to TRBD1. The CDR3 has 13 residues. V lost 1 base, J lost 3 bases, and 0 bases stayed unmatched. Germline V gene sequence: CDR1 SGHVS, CDR2 FQNEAQ. CDR3 sequence: CASSLGDSYEQYF. CDR3 DNA: TGTGCCAGCAGCTTAGGGGACAGCTACGAGCAGTACTTC.

The CDR3 nucleotides are TGTGCCAGCAGCTTCTACTCCTACGAGCAGTACTTC. It translates to CASSFYSYEQYF. This sequence joins TRBV5-8 and TRBJ2-7; no clear D gene. CDR3 size: 12 residues. Germline assignment: CDR1 SGHTS and CDR2 YDEGEE. V shed 2 bases and J shed 0 bases, with 3 bases lying between them.

This chain joins TRBV27 and TRBJ2-2; tentatively, D is TRBD1 or TRBD2 (5 bases each). Trimming shortened V by 5 bases and J by 6 bases, and 16 bases separated the two germline ends. This CDR3 is 15 amino acids long. Germline V CDR1 and CDR2: MNHEY, SMNVEV (reference sequence). In DNA form, the CDR3 reads TGTGCCAGCAGTCCTCAATTGGGGGTTGCCGGGGAGCTGTTTTTT. This gives the protein CASSPQLGVAGELFF.

The chain employs TRBV27 and TRBJ2-7; TRBD1 might be the D (5 bases). The V end lost 11 bases, the J end lost 4 bases, and 9 bases lay between the germline ends. Germline-derived CDR1 and CDR2 are MNHEY and SMNVEV (reference sequence). There are 10 residues in the CDR3. The CDR3 is CAVGLYEQYF. CDR3 in DNA: TGTGCCGTGGGGCTATACGAGCAGTACTTC.

This chain connects TRBV14 to TRBJ2-7; TRBD1 agrees at 7 bases. V trimming: 4 bases; J trimming: 3 bases; junction bases outside the gene matches: 6. This CDR3 spans 14 amino acids. Per germline, CDR1 SGHDN and CDR2 FVKESK. In DNA form, the CDR3 reads TGTGCCAGCAGCCTAGCGACAGGGTTCTACGAGCAGTACTTC. It yields the protein CASSLATGFYEQYF.

This chain joins TRBV9 and TRBJ1-6; the D gene is possibly TRBD1 (5 bases). The germline V and J ends were trimmed by 4 bases and 6 bases, with 14 bases remaining between them. The CDR3 extends over 15 amino acids. Germline V lookup: CDR1 SGDLS, CDR2 YYNGEE. The CDR3 spells CASSSTYRLNSPLHF. The CDR3 bases are TGTGCCAGCAGCTCGACATACAGGCTTAATTCACCCCTCCACTTT. The full variable domain, its missing parts supplied by reference TRBV9 and TRBJ1-6, is DSGVTQTPKHLITATGQRVTLRCSPRSGDLSVYWYQQSLDQGLQFLIQYYNGEERAKGNILERFSAQQFPDLHSELNLSSLELGDSALYFCASSSTYRLNSPLHFGNGTRLTVT.

V gene TRBV27 combines with J gene TRBJ2-5; tentative D call: TRBD1 (7 bases). Trimming shortened V by 6 bases and J by 7 bases, and 24 bases separated the two germline ends. CDR1 is MNHEY, CDR2 SMNVEV, per germline (reference sequence). This CDR3 comprises 16 residues. CDR3 nucleotides: TGTGCCAGCAGGAAGACAGGGTACCAAGAGACTAGGACCCAGTACTTC. Its protein product is CASRKTGYQETRTQYF.

This chain connects TRBV5-1 to TRBJ2-5, with a weak D call TRBD2 (5 bases). Germline V gene data show CDR1 as SGHRS and CDR2 as YFSETQ. This CDR3 contains 13 residues. Trimming stripped 0 bases from V and 5 bases from J, with 8 bases between. The CDR3 region is CASSLVTGETQYF. The CDR3 DNA sequence: TGCGCCAGCAGCTTGGTCACGGGGGAGACCCAGTACTTC.

This rearrangement joins TRBV11-2 to TRBJ1-4; unclear D gene. Trimming took off 2 bases at V and 0 bases at J, with 13 bases between the two ends. This CDR3 has 17 residues. Germline CDR1 reads SGHAT; CDR2 reads FQNNGV. The CDR3 coding sequence is TGTGCCAGCAGCTTAATAGTGCGTCGGTCAACTAATGAAAAACTGTTTTTT. This codes for CASSLIVRRSTNEKLFF.

Only one count was recorded for this clonotype. The chain joins TRBV6-6 to TRBJ2-2; 7 bases are shared with TRBD1. The CDR3 has 16 residues. Trimming at V came to 0 bases and at J to 5 bases, leaving 6 bases not matched to a gene. Germline V lookup: CDR1 MNHNY, CDR2 SVGAGI (reference sequence). CDR3 residues: CASSYSLTGVTGELFF. In DNA, the CDR3 is TGTGCCAGCAGTTACTCCCTAACAGGGGTTACCGGGGAGCTGTTTTTT.

The CDR3 region has the DNA TGCAGTGCTAGGGGGGGACAGTATCAGCCCCAGCATTTT. Protein sequence: CSARGGQYQPQHF. The rearrangement links TRBV20-1 to TRBJ1-5; 7 bases map to TRBD1. V lost 3 bases, J lost 5 bases, and 4 bases stayed unmatched. This CDR3 contains 13 residues. Germline lookup yields CDR1 DFQATT and CDR2 SNEGSKA (reference sequence).

This chain connects TRBV5-1 to TRBJ2-1; TRBD1 agrees at 7 bases. The V gene's germline CDR1 is SGHRS and CDR2 YFSETQ. J lost 3 bases, V lost 4 bases, and 4 bases had no gene match. The CDR3 covers 14 residues. The CDR3 sequence is CASSLDRFYNEQFF. CDR3 DNA: TGCGCCAGCAGCCTGGACAGGTTCTACAATGAGCAGTTCTTC.

The rearrangement joins TRBV12-3 or TRBV12-4 to TRBJ2-2, with 11 bases matching TRBD2. V dropped 2 bases and J dropped 6; count of bases not matched to a gene: 5. The CDR3 runs to 16 residues. This CDR3 reads CASSLLVAGGPGELFF. For the CDR3, the DNA is TGTGCCAGCAGTTTATTGGTAGCGGGGGGGCCCGGGGAGCTGTTTTTT.

The J gene is TRBJ2-7, the V gene TRBV12-3 or TRBV12-4, with 7 bases matching TRBD2. The CDR3 is 15 amino acids. The junction had 11 bases not matched to a gene; V was cut back by 5 bases and J by 4 bases. CDR3 region: CASSPRDPRGYEQYF. The CDR3 bases are TGTGCCAGCAGTCCCCGAGACCCGCGGGGGTACGAGCAGTACTTC.

The CDR3 here is CASSANTEAFF. The CDR3 region has the DNA TGTGCCAGCAGTGCGAACACTGAAGCTTTCTTT. The rearrangement joins TRBV6-2 or TRBV6-3 to TRBJ1-1; no clear D gene. Germline assignment: CDR1 MNHEY and CDR2 SVGEGT. V gave up 5 bases and J gave up 1 base, with 2 bases separating them. The CDR3 runs to 11 residues.

V gene TRBV18 combines with J gene TRBJ2-1; 7 bases are a match to TRBD1. Germline loops: CDR1 KGHSH, CDR2 LQKENI. The CDR3 is made up of 15 amino acids. Trimming at V came to 1 base and at J to 0 bases, leaving 0 bases not matched to a gene. CDR3 residues: CASSPRQGSYNEQFF. CDR3 sequence (DNA): TGTGCCAGCTCACCACGACAGGGCTCCTACAATGAGCAGTTCTTC.

The chain joins TRBV20-1 to TRBJ2-1; 12 positions match TRBD2. The CDR3 has 14 residues. Germline lookup yields CDR1 DFQATT and CDR2 SNEGSKA (reference sequence). Trimming took 4 bases from V and 9 from J; bases not matched to a gene: 7. The CDR3 DNA follows: TGCAGTGCTATCAGACTAGCGGGAGACGGTGAGCAGTTCTTC. Translated: CSAIRLAGDGEQFF.

The chain recombines TRBV20-1 with TRBJ1-2, with a tentative D call TRBD1 (5 bases). Germline-derived CDR1 and CDR2 are DFQATT and SNEGSKA (reference sequence). This CDR3 has 15 amino acids. Trimming removed 1 base at V and 7 bases at J, with 19 bases between. CDR3 sequence: CSARGPRTSVRGYTF. CDR3 DNA sequence: TGCAGTGCTAGAGGTCCCCGGACATCTGTGCGTGGCTACACCTTC.

The V and J genes are TRBV5-1 and TRBJ2-3; tentatively, D is TRBD1 (5 bases). The CDR3 extends over 14 amino acids. CDR1 SGHRS and CDR2 YFSETQ come from the germline V gene. V was trimmed by 9 bases and J by 0 bases, leaving 14 bases between them. Written as DNA, the CDR3 is TGCGCCACGACAGACAAAACTAGCACAGATACGCAGTATTTT. The encoded protein is CATTDKTSTDTQYF.

The chain uses TRBV7-9 and TRBJ1-4; D possibly corresponds to TRBD1 (5 bases). CDR1 and CDR2 from the germline V gene are SEHNR and FQNEAQ (reference sequence). The CDR3 totals 13 residues. The V end lost 5 bases, the J end lost 8 bases, and 12 bases lay between the germline ends. CDR3 loop: CASSPRAGEKLFF. The CDR3 nucleotides read TGTGCCAGCAGCCCCAGGGCTGGGGAAAAACTGTTTTTT.

In this sample, this clonotype turned up once. The gene calls are TRBV2 and TRBJ1-2; no reliable D call. The CDR3 totals 12 residues. The V and J ends lost 2 bases and 8 bases respectively, with 9 bases between them. Germline V gene lookup returns CDR1 SNHLY and CDR2 FYNNEI. The CDR3, as DNA: TGTGCCAGCAGTGAAACTGAAGGGGGCTACACCTTC. The encoded protein is CASSETEGGYTF.

The rearrangement uses TRBV7-9 and TRBJ2-2, with D perhaps assigned TRBD1 or TRBD2 (6 bases each). Looked up from germline, CDR1 is SEHNR and CDR2 is FQNEAQ (reference sequence). The CDR3 extends over 16 amino acids. Trimming shortened V by 3 bases and J by 2 bases, and 13 bases separated the two germline ends. DNA of the CDR3: TGTGCCAGCAGCTTGGGGGGCATACCCAACACCGGGGAGCTGTTTTTT. This codes for CASSLGGIPNTGELFF.